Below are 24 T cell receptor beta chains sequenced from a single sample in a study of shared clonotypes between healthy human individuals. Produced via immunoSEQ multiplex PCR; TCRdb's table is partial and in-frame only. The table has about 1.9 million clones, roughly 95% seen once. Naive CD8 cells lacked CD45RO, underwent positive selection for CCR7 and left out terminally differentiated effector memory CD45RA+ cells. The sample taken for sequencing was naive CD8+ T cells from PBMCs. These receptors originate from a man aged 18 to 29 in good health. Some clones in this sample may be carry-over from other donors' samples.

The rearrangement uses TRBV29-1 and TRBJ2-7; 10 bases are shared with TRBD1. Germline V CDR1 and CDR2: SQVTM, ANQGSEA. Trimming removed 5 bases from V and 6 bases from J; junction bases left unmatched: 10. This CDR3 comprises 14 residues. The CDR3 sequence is CSVLGWDRGPEQYF. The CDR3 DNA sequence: TGCAGCGTTCTAGGGTGGGACAGGGGACCCGAGCAGTACTTC.

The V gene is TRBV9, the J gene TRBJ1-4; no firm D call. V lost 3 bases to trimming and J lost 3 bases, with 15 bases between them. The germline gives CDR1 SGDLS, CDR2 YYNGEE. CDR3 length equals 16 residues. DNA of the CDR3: TGTGCCAGCAGCGGGTCCGACGGCAGTCCTAATGAAAAACTGTTTTTT. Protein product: CASSGSDGSPNEKLFF.

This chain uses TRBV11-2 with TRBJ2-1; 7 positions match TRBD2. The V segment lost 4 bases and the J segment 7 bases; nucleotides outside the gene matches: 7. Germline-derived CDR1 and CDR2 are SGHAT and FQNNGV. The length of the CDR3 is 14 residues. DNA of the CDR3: TGTGCCAGCAGCTCCCATACTAGCGCAAATGAGCAGTTCTTC. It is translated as CASSSHTSANEQFF.

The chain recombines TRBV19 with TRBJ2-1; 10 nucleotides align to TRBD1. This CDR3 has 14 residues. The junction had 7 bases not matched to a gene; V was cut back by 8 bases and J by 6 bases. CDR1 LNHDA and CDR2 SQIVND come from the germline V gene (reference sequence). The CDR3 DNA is TGTGCCAGTGGGGGGACAGGGGACCTCAATGAGCAGTTCTTC. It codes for CASGGTGDLNEQFF. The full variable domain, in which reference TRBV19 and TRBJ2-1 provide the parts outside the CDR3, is DGGITQSPKYLFRKEGQNVTLSCEQNLNHDAMYWYRQDPGQGLRLIYYSQIVNDFQKGDIAEGYSVSREKKESFPLTVTSAQKNPTAFYLCASGGTGDLNEQFFGPGTRLTVL.

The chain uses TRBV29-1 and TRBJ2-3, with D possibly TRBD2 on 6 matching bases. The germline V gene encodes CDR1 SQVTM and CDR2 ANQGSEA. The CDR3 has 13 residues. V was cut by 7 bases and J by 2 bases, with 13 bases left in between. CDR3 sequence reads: CSAILADTDTQYF. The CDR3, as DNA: TGCAGCGCCATATTAGCGGACACAGATACGCAGTATTTT.

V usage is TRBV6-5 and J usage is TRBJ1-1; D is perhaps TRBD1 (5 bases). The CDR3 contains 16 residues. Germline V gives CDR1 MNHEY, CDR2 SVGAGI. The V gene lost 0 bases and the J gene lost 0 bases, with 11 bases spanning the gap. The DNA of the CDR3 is TGTGCCAGCAGTTACTCGCCAAGGGGAATGAACACTGAAGCTTTCTTT. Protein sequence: CASSYSPRGMNTEAFF.

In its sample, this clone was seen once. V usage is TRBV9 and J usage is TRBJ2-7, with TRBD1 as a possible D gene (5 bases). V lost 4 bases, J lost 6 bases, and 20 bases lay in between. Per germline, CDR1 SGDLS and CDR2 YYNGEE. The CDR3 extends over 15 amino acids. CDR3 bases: TGTGCCAGCAGCTTCGGACAAACGTGGATGGGCGAGCAGTACTTC. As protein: CASSFGQTWMGEQYF.

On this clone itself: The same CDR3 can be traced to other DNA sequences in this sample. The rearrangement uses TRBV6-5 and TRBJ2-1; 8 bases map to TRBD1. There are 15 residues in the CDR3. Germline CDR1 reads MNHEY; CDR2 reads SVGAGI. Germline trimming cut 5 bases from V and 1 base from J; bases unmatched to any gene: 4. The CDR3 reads CASSRGQGSYNEQFF. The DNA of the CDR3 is TGTGCCAGCAGTCGCGGACAGGGTTCCTACAATGAGCAGTTCTTC.

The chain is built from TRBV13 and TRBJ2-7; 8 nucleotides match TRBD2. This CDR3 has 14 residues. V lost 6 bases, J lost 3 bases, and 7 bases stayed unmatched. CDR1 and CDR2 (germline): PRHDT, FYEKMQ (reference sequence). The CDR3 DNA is TGTGCCAGCAGGATGGCGGGAGGAAGCTACGAGCAGTACTTC. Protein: CASRMAGGSYEQYF.

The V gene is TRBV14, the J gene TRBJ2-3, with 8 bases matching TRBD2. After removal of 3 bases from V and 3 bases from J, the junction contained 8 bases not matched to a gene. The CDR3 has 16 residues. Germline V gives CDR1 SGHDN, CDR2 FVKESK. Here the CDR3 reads CASSQIGTRGTDTQYF. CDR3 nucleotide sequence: TGTGCCAGCAGCCAGATCGGGACTAGGGGTACAGATACGCAGTATTTT.

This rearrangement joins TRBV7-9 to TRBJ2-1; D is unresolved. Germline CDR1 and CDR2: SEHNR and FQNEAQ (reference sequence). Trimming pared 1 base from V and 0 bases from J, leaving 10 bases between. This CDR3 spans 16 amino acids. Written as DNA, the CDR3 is TGTGCCAGCAGCTTAGTAATGACGAGCTCCTACAATGAGCAGTTCTTC. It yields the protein CASSLVMTSSYNEQFF.

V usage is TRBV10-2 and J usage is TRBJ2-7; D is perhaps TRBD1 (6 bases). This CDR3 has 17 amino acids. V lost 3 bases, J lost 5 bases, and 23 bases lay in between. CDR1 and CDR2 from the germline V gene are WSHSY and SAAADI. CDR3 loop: CASSENAGTLALDEQYF. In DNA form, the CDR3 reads TGCGCCAGCAGTGAAAACGCCGGGACACTGGCACTGGACGAGCAGTACTTC.

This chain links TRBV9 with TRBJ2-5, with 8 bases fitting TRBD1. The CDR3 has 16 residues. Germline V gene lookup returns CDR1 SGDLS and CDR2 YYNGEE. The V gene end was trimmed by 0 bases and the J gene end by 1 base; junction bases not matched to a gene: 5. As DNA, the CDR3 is TGTGCCAGCAGCGTAGTGGGGACAGGAACCCAAGAGACCCAGTACTTC. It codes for CASSVVGTGTQETQYF.

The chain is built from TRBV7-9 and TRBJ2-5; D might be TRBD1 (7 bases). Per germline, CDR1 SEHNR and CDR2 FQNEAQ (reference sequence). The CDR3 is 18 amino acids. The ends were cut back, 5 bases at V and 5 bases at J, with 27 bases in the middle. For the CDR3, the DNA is TGTGCCAGCAGCCCACCCTGGAGGGAATCATTCAGGGGGGAGACCCAGTACTTC. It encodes CASSPPWRESFRGETQYF.

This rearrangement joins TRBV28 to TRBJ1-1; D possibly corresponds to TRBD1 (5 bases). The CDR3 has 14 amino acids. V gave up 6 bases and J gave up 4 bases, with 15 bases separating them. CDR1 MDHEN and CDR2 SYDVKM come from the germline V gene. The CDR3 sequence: CASSTFGGGTEAFF. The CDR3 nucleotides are TGTGCCAGCAGCACCTTCGGGGGGGGCACTGAAGCTTTCTTT.

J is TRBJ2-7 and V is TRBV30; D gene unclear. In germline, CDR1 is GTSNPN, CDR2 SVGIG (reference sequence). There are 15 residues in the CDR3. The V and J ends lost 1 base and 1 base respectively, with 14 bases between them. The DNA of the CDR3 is TGTGCCTGGAGTGCCTCGAAACCAAAGTCCTACGAGCAGTACTTC. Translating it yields CAWSASKPKSYEQYF.

The CDR3: CASNNEPGQRLDGYTF. In DNA, the CDR3 is TGTGCCAGCAACAATGAACCGGGACAAAGGCTGGATGGCTACACCTTC. The chain joins TRBV5-5 to TRBJ1-2; tentatively, D is TRBD1 (6 bases). Trimming shortened V by 6 bases and J by 6 bases, and 24 bases separated the two germline ends. From germline, CDR1 is SGHKS and CDR2 YYEKEE (reference sequence). This CDR3 is built from 16 residues.

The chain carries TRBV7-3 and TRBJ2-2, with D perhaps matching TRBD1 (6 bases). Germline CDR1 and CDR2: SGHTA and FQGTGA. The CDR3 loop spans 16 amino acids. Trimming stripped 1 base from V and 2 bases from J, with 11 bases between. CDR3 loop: CASSLIRTANTGELFF. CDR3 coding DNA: TGTGCCAGCAGCTTAATCAGGACAGCAAACACCGGGGAGCTGTTTTTT.

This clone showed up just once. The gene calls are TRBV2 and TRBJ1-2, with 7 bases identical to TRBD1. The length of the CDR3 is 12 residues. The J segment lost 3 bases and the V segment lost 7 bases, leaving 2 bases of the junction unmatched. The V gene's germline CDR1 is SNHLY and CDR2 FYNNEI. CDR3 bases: TGTGCCAGCAACCAGGGGGACTATGGCTACACCTTC. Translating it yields CASNQGDYGYTF.

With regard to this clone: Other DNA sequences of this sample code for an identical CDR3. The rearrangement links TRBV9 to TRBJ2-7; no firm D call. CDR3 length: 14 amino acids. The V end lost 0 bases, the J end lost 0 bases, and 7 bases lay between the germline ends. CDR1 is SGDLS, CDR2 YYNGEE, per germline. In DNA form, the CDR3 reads TGTGCCAGCAGCGTAGTCGGCTCCTCCTACGAGCAGTACTTC. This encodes CASSVVGSSYEQYF.

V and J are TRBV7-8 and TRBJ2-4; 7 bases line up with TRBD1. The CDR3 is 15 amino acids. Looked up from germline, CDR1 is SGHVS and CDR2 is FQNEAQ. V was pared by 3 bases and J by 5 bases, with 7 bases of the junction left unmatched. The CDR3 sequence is CASSLYRGIQNIQYF. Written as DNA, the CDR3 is TGTGCCAGCAGCTTGTACAGGGGAATTCAAAACATTCAGTACTTC.

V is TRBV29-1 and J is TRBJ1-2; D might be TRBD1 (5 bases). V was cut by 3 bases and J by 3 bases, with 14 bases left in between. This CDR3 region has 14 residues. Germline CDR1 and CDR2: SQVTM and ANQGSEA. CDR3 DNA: TGCAGCGTTGAGCTCCACAGGAGATACTATGGCTACACCTTC. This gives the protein CSVELHRRYYGYTF.

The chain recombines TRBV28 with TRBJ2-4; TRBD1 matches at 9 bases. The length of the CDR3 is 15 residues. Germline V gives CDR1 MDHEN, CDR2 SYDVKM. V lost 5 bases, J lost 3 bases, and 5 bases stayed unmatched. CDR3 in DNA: TGTGCCAGCAGTAGAGGACAGGGGAGCAAAAACATTCAGTACTTC. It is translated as CASSRGQGSKNIQYF.

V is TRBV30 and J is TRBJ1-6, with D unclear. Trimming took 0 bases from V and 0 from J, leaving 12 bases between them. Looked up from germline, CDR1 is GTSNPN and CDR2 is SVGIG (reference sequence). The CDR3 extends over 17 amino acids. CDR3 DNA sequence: TGTGCCTGGAGTGTACCTCCGAGAGTCTCCTATAATTCACCCCTCCACTTT. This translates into CAWSVPPRVSYNSPLHF.